The 25 T cell receptor beta chains presented below share a single source sample, sequenced in a study of T cells in tuberculosis. TCRdb keeps only in-frame clones here, not all; method: immunoSEQ multiplex PCR. Here the sample spans around 32,000 clones, approximately 93% being singletons. The sequenced sample was PBMCs. Receptors were obtained from a donor between 10 and 29 years old with latent tuberculosis or without tuberculosis infection.

The chain has TRBV12-5 and TRBJ2-7, with TRBD1 matching over 7 bases. V lost 0 bases to trimming and J lost 3 bases; unmatched junction nucleotides: 5. The CDR3 has 15 residues. CDR1 LGHNT and CDR2 FRNRAP come from the germline V gene. CDR3 DNA: TGTGCTAGTGGTTTGGTACGGGGACAGTTCTACGAGCAGTACTTC. Translating it yields CASGLVRGQFYEQYF.

The chain uses TRBV11-2 and TRBJ2-2; D ambiguous. The V gene's germline CDR1 is SGHAT and CDR2 FQNNGV. This CDR3 is 14 amino acids long. Deletions cut 10 bases from V and 0 bases from J, with 12 bases between. The DNA for the CDR3 is TGTGCCACCCTCCTTTCTGCGAACACCGGGGAGCTGTTTTTT. Translating gives CATLLSANTGELFF.

CDR3 amino acids: CASSRIPFTEAFF. The CDR3, as DNA: TGTGCCAGCAGCCGTATCCCTTTCACTGAAGCTTTCTTT. The rearrangement uses TRBV5-8 and TRBJ1-1; D unclear. Germline CDR1 and CDR2: SGHTS and YDEGEE. The CDR3 is 13 residues long. Between the trimmed V and J ends, which lost 4 bases and 4 bases, there was a span of 11 bases.

This chain links TRBV19 with TRBJ2-3; a weak D match, TRBD2 (6 bases). CDR3 size: 13 residues. Germline V gives CDR1 LNHDA, CDR2 SQIVND (reference sequence). V dropped 10 bases and J dropped 0 bases, with 11 bases sitting between them. CDR3 sequence (DNA): TGTGCCACCGATAGCGGTAGCACAGATACGCAGTATTTT. The encoded protein is CATDSGSTDTQYF.

The chain has TRBV6-6 and TRBJ1-2; 7 bases map to TRBD1. The CDR3 spans 12 residues. The trim removed 4 bases at V and 6 bases at J, leaving 2 bases unmatched. CDR1 MNHNY and CDR2 SVGAGI come from the germline V gene (reference sequence). The CDR3 sequence is CASSWDRDGYTF. The CDR3 DNA sequence: TGTGCCAGCAGTTGGGACAGAGATGGCTACACCTTC.

This chain uses TRBV27 with TRBJ2-2; tentative D call: TRBD1 (8 bases). Trimming left V 0 bases short and J 7 bases short, with 15 bases between. CDR1 is MNHEY, CDR2 SMNVEV, per germline (reference sequence). The CDR3 runs 16 residues. The CDR3 loop is CASSLSWTGRDGELFF. CDR3 DNA sequence: TGTGCCAGCAGTTTATCGTGGACAGGGAGGGACGGGGAGCTGTTTTTT.

This chain uses TRBV19 with TRBJ1-5; tentative D call: TRBD1 (5 bases). The V end lost 3 bases, the J end lost 7 bases, and 16 bases lay between the germline ends. Germline CDR1 LNHDA, CDR2 SQIVND (reference sequence). The CDR3 contains 15 residues. Written as DNA, the CDR3 is TGTGCCAGTAGTATCATGGCAGGGAGGGCACAGCCCCAGCATTTT. Protein sequence: CASSIMAGRAQPQHF.

V is TRBV29-1 and J is TRBJ1-2, with 10 bases fitting TRBD1. Trimming cost V 5 bases and J 10 bases; bases outside gene matches: 7. This CDR3 is 12 amino acids long. Germline loops: CDR1 SQVTM, CDR2 ANQGSEA. The CDR3 spells CSVSRDRGDYTF. The CDR3 bases are TGCAGCGTTTCCCGGGACAGGGGCGACTACACCTTC.

This chain links TRBV5-1 with TRBJ2-7, with TRBD1 identical over 11 bases. This CDR3 contains 14 residues. Germline trimming cut 6 bases from V and 6 bases from J; bases unmatched to any gene: 8. The V gene's germline CDR1 is SGHRS and CDR2 YFSETQ. The DNA for the CDR3 is TGCGCCAGCAACTCGGACAGGGGGCGAAGCGAGCAGTACTTC. Translating it yields CASNSDRGRSEQYF.

This rearrangement joins TRBV30 to TRBJ1-1; D is possibly TRBD1 (6 bases). V shed 8 bases and J shed 4 bases, with 17 bases lying between them. Germline V gives CDR1 GTSNPN, CDR2 SVGIG (reference sequence). The CDR3 consists of 13 residues. CDR3 loop: CARSPKGGTEAFF. CDR3 DNA: TGTGCCCGCTCGCCTAAAGGGGGCACTGAAGCTTTCTTT.

This chain links TRBV4-1 with TRBJ2-7, with 8 bases fitting TRBD1. The length of the CDR3 is 17 residues. Germline V CDR1 and CDR2: MGHRA, YSYEKL. Trimming took 0 bases from V and 0 from J; bases not matched to a gene: 7. The CDR3 spells CASSQELRDRSSYEQYF. CDR3 coding DNA: TGCGCCAGCAGCCAAGAACTACGGGACAGGAGCTCCTACGAGCAGTACTTC.

This chain connects TRBV30 to TRBJ1-2; D uncertain. V was cut by 4 bases and J by 2 bases, with 11 bases left in between. The CDR3 runs 13 residues. The V gene's germline CDR1 is GTSNPN and CDR2 SVGIG (reference sequence). The CDR3 sequence is CAWNLGSNYGYTF. CDR3 sequence (DNA): TGTGCCTGGAATCTCGGGTCAAACTATGGCTACACCTTC.

A remark on this clone: One junction end does not reproduce the germline sequence, and a read error may be involved. The chain carries TRBV20-1 and TRBJ2-1; D remains unclear. Germline lookup yields CDR1 DFQATT and CDR2 SNEGSKA (reference sequence). The CDR3 is made up of 10 amino acids. CDR3 in DNA: TGCAGTGCCCTATACAGTGAGCAGTTCTTC. Translation: CSALYSEQFF.

The chain recombines TRBV28 with TRBJ2-2; D may be TRBD2 (5 bases). Germline values: CDR1 MDHEN, CDR2 SYDVKM. The germline V and J ends were trimmed by 5 bases and 0 bases, with 16 bases remaining between them. This CDR3 spans 17 amino acids. The CDR3 DNA follows: TGTGCCAGCAGTAGCCTCCCCGGGATTCCGAACACCGGGGAGCTGTTTTTT. This encodes CASSSLPGIPNTGELFF.

The chain uses TRBV18 and TRBJ1-1; D not resolved. Per the germline V gene, CDR1 is KGHSH and CDR2 is LQKENI. This CDR3 contains 13 residues. V was clipped by 2 bases and J by 3 bases, with 7 bases between them. The chain's CDR3 is CASSPGTDTEAFF. CDR3 coding DNA: TGTGCCAGCTCACCAGGAACAGACACTGAAGCTTTCTTT.

CDR3 region: CASSTSGRYNEQFF. DNA for the CDR3: TGTGCCAGCAGCACTAGCGGCAGATACAATGAGCAGTTCTTC. The chain carries TRBV25-1 and TRBJ2-1, with TRBD2 matching 8 bases. The germline V gene encodes CDR1 MGHDK and CDR2 SYGVNS. Trimming took 6 bases from V and 4 from J; bases not matched to a gene: 5. The CDR3 totals 14 residues.

This rearrangement joins TRBV7-9 to TRBJ2-1; no clear D. Trimming removed 2 bases from V and 3 bases from J, with 11 bases in between. Germline CDR1 reads SEHNR; CDR2 reads FQNEAQ (reference sequence). This CDR3 comprises 15 residues. The DNA for the CDR3 is TGTGCCAGCAGCTTAACTCGCGGTTTCTACAATGAGCAGTTCTTC. It yields the protein CASSLTRGFYNEQFF. Full variable domain (rest looked up from reference TRBV7-9 and TRBJ2-1): DTGVSQNPRHKITKRGQNVTFRCDPISEHNRLYWYRQTLGQGPEFLTYFQNEAQLEKSRLLSDRFSAERPKGSFSTLEIQRTEQGDSAMYLCASSLTRGFYNEQFFGPGTRLTVL.

The rearrangement links TRBV6-5 to TRBJ2-7; D might be TRBD1 (6 bases). The length of the CDR3 is 15 residues. Germline V gene lookup returns CDR1 MNHEY and CDR2 SVGAGI. Trimming removed 5 bases from V and 3 bases from J, with 17 bases in between. The chain's CDR3 is CASSGEQGNSYEQYF. The CDR3 nucleotides read TGTGCCAGCAGTGGAGAGCAGGGGAATAGCTACGAGCAGTACTTC.

The chain couples TRBV5-1 to TRBJ2-5; D uncertain. The CDR3 is made up of 15 amino acids. Germline V CDR1 and CDR2: SGHRS, YFSETQ. The V end was cut by 1 base, the J end by 5 bases, with 15 bases between. The CDR3 bases are TGCGCCAGCAGCTTGAGTCCCCCAGGAACCGAGACCCAGTACTTC. Protein product: CASSLSPPGTETQYF.

The rearrangement uses TRBV2 and TRBJ2-1, with 11 bases lining up with TRBD2. This CDR3 has 17 amino acids. The V gene's germline CDR1 is SNHLY and CDR2 FYNNEI. The junction had 14 bases not matched to a gene; V was cut back by 4 bases and J by 9 bases. The DNA of the CDR3 is TGTGCCAGCAGTGGGGTAGCGGGAGGGCCTTATGTGGGTGAGCAGTTCTTC. Translating gives CASSGVAGGPYVGEQFF.

This rearrangement joins TRBV6-5 to TRBJ2-1, with 7 positions matching TRBD2. The trim removed 6 bases at V and 6 bases at J, leaving 11 bases unmatched. Germline lookup yields CDR1 MNHEY and CDR2 SVGAGI. The CDR3 sequence is 15 residues long. CDR3 sequence reads: CASRVRGLGLNEQFF. As DNA, the CDR3 is TGTGCCAGCAGAGTTAGAGGACTAGGGCTCAATGAGCAGTTCTTC.

J is TRBJ2-6 and V is TRBV7-8; perhaps TRBD1 as D (5 bases). The CDR3 is 19 residues long. Germline assignment: CDR1 SGHVS and CDR2 FQNEAQ. Trimming pared 1 base from V and 2 bases from J, leaving 18 bases between. The DNA of the CDR3 is TGTGCCAGCAGCTTAGTAGGATCAAGGGGCCTAACTGGGGCCAACGTCCTGACTTTC. It codes for CASSLVGSRGLTGANVLTF.

This chain joins TRBV27 and TRBJ1-5; D gene ambiguous. Trimming removed 7 bases from V and 5 bases from J, with 6 bases in between. Germline-derived CDR1 and CDR2 are MNHEY and SMNVEV (reference sequence). The CDR3 consists of 11 residues. This chain's CDR3 is CASTGDQPQHF. DNA of the CDR3: TGTGCCAGCACCGGAGATCAGCCCCAGCATTTT.

The rearrangement links TRBV18 to TRBJ2-2, with 7 bases identical to TRBD1. The V and J ends lost 4 bases and 4 bases, in that order; junction bases with no gene match: 9. Germline-derived CDR1 and CDR2 are KGHSH and LQKENI. CDR3 length: 16 residues. The CDR3 nucleotides are TGTGCCAGCTCACAGGGAACAGGGGTGCGCACCGGGGAGCTGTTTTTT. It yields the protein CASSQGTGVRTGELFF.

This clone was detected only once. The chain carries TRBV15 and TRBJ2-1, with 10 nucleotides matching TRBD2. The CDR3 totals 14 residues. The junction had 10 bases not matched to a gene; V was cut back by 2 bases and J by 15 bases. Germline CDR1 LNHNV, CDR2 YYDKDF (reference sequence). The DNA for the CDR3 is TGTGCCACCAGCAGACCCACAGCGGGAGGGGGTAGGTTCTTC. Its protein is CATSRPTAGGGRFF.